A single sample is the source of the 25 T cell receptor beta chains below, sequenced in a study of graft-versus-host responses after intestinal transplantation. No antigen has been assigned to these receptors. The table came from immunoSEQ multiplex PCR; TCRdb's copy has only in-frame clones and leaves some out. The table includes tens of thousands of clones, 80% to 90% detected once. Sequenced here: unstimulated CD8+ T cells sorted from spleen or lymph node cells, sampled before transplant. Receptors were obtained from a human donor who was the organ donor for an intestinal transplant.

The chain joins TRBV7-6 to TRBJ2-3, with D perhaps matching TRBD1 (6 bases). V was shortened by 3 bases and J by 0 bases, with 13 bases between the two germline ends. The germline gives CDR1 SGHVS, CDR2 FNYEAQ. The CDR3 has 16 residues. The CDR3 nucleotides are TGTGCCAGCAGCTTCTCCGGGGACACTAGCACAGATACGCAGTATTTT. It translates to CASSFSGDTSTDTQYF.

The chain combines TRBV9 with TRBJ2-1; D gene unclear. Germline V lookup: CDR1 SGDLS, CDR2 YYNGEE. V lost 1 base and J lost 5, with 13 bases in between. The CDR3 is 15 residues long. For the CDR3, the DNA is TGTGCCAGCAGCGTAAACCAGAGACGTGACAATGAGCAGTTCTTC. It codes for CASSVNQRRDNEQFF. The whole variable domain, remainder taken from reference TRBV9 and TRBJ2-1, is DSGVTQTPKHLITATGQRVTLRCSPRSGDLSVYWYQQSLDQGLQFLIQYYNGEERAKGNILERFSAQQFPDLHSELNLSSLELGDSALYFCASSVNQRRDNEQFFGPGTRLTVL.

This clone was counted a single time. J is TRBJ1-4 and V is TRBV7-7; 7 positions match TRBD1. Per germline, CDR1 SSHAT and CDR2 FNYEAQ (reference sequence). V dropped 6 bases and J dropped 12; count of bases not matched to a gene: 10. This CDR3 contains 13 residues. The chain's CDR3 is CASSVSTGEELFF. The CDR3 DNA sequence: TGTGCCAGCAGTGTTTCAACAGGGGAGGAACTGTTTTTT.

The rearrangement uses TRBV9 and TRBJ1-6, with D hard to call. Trimming cost V 0 bases and J 6 bases, with 4 bases left between them. The germline V gene encodes CDR1 SGDLS and CDR2 YYNGEE. This CDR3 contains 13 residues. For the CDR3, the DNA is TGTGCCAGCAGCGTAGGTGGTAATTCACCCCTCCACTTT. It yields the protein CASSVGGNSPLHF.

The rearrangement links TRBV7-2 to TRBJ2-7; no clear D. Per germline, CDR1 SGHTA and CDR2 FQGNSA. This CDR3 region has 12 residues. Trimming took 2 bases from V and 5 from J, leaving 7 bases between them. Here the CDR3 reads CASSLFRNEQYF. The CDR3 DNA reads TGTGCCAGCAGCTTATTTCGTAACGAGCAGTACTTC.

The V and J genes are TRBV5-6 and TRBJ2-1; unclear D gene. Germline-derived CDR1 and CDR2 are SGHDT and YYEEEE. The length of the CDR3 is 13 residues. V was cut by 0 bases and J by 3 bases, with 4 bases left in between. This CDR3 is CASSLGGYNEQFF. CDR3 in DNA: TGTGCCAGCAGCTTGGGGGGCTACAATGAGCAGTTCTTC.

The J gene is TRBJ1-2, the V gene TRBV4-2; D is perhaps TRBD1 (5 bases). This CDR3 has 13 amino acids. Trimming took off 3 bases at V and 8 bases at J, with 13 bases between the two ends. Germline V gene data show CDR1 as LGHNA and CDR2 as YNFKEQ. The CDR3 is CASSHLLRGGYTF. The CDR3 DNA follows: TGTGCCAGCAGCCACCTCCTGAGGGGAGGCTACACCTTC.

A remark on this clone: Other DNA sequences from this sample encode an identical CDR3 as well. The genes are TRBV4-1 and TRBJ1-2; weak D call: TRBD1 (5 bases). The CDR3 has 13 residues. With 1 base removed from V and 6 bases from J, the gap between germline ends came to 9 bases. Germline V gives CDR1 MGHRA, CDR2 YSYEKL. The CDR3 DNA is TGCGCCAGCAGCCAAGTCGGGGGAGATGGCTACACCTTC. Translating gives CASSQVGGDGYTF.

This sequence joins TRBV7-9 and TRBJ1-1; D possibly corresponds to TRBD1 (5 bases). The V gene's germline CDR1 is SEHNR and CDR2 FQNEAQ (reference sequence). Trimming took 1 base from V and 8 from J, leaving 11 bases between them. The CDR3 contains 13 residues. In DNA, the CDR3 is TGTGCCAGCAGCTTAGATGGGGGTTTGGAAGCTTTCTTT. Translated, it gives CASSLDGGLEAFF.

J is TRBJ1-5 and V is TRBV10-3; D remains ambiguous. Trimming shortened V by 0 bases and J by 0 bases, and 6 bases separated the two germline ends. The CDR3 runs 15 residues. Per germline, CDR1 ENHRY and CDR2 SYGVKD. As DNA, the CDR3 is TGTGCCATCAGTGAGTCGATCACTAGCAATCAGCCCCAGCATTTT. Residues: CAISESITSNQPQHF.

The genes are TRBV6-1 and TRBJ1-2, with 10 positions matching TRBD1. With V trimmed by 6 bases and J by 4 bases, 2 bases remained unmatched. The CDR3 runs 13 residues. Per the germline V gene, CDR1 is MNHNS and CDR2 is SASEGT. DNA for the CDR3: TGTGCCAGCAGGGACAGGGGGATCTATGGCTACACCTTC. Its protein is CASRDRGIYGYTF.

DNA of the CDR3: TGTGCCAGCAGCGTAGGCCCCTTACAGGAGCTCTCCTACAATGAGCAGTTCTTC. Encoded protein: CASSVGPLQELSYNEQFF. This sequence joins TRBV9 and TRBJ2-1; D may be TRBD1 (5 bases). There are 18 residues in the CDR3. The V gene lost 0 bases and the J gene lost 0 bases, with 16 bases spanning the gap. From germline, CDR1 is SGDLS and CDR2 YYNGEE.

This clone was counted only a few times. At one of its ends the junction is not consistent with the germline gene, which may arise from a read error. The chain has TRBV4-1 and TRBJ1-5, with D maybe TRBD1 (6 bases). CDR1 is MGHRA, CDR2 YSYEKL, per germline. This CDR3 is built from 14 residues. CDR3 nucleotides: TGTGCCAGCAGCCACGGACAGCCCGGGGACCCCCAGCATTTT. It yields the protein CASSHGQPGDPQHF.

A single count supports this clone. This chain links TRBV27 with TRBJ2-7, with D unresolved. Trimming removed 6 bases from V and 0 bases from J, with 15 bases in between. The CDR3 has 15 residues. Germline V gene sequence: CDR1 MNHEY, CDR2 SMNVEV (reference sequence). The CDR3 loop reads CASRWIGPDSYEQYF. The CDR3 DNA sequence: TGTGCCAGCAGATGGATAGGACCTGACTCCTACGAGCAGTACTTC.

V and J are TRBV4-1 and TRBJ2-1; 9 nucleotides agree with TRBD1. The germline gives CDR1 MGHRA, CDR2 YSYEKL. The CDR3 contains 15 residues. V trimming: 4 bases; J trimming: 9 bases; junction bases outside the gene matches: 10. CDR3 nucleotide sequence: TGCGCCAGCAGCCCTTACGGGACAGGGCTTGGTGAGCAGTTCTTC. Translating it yields CASSPYGTGLGEQFF.

J is TRBJ2-6 and V is TRBV7-3, with D uncertain. CDR3 length: 14 amino acids. Trimming shortened V by 5 bases and J by 0 bases, and 5 bases separated the two germline ends. The germline V gene has CDR1 SGHTA and CDR2 FQGTGA. The CDR3 spells CASSPNSGANVLTF. The CDR3 DNA is TGTGCCAGCAGCCCCAACTCTGGGGCCAACGTCCTGACTTTC.

The CDR3 nucleotides read TGTGCCAGCAGCTTAACGAATTTAGGTAGCCCCGGGGAGCTGTTTTTT. Translating it yields CASSLTNLGSPGELFF. J is TRBJ2-2 and V is TRBV5-4; D is unresolved. V lost 2 bases and J 6 bases, leaving 17 bases between the germline ends. This CDR3 has 16 residues. The germline gives CDR1 SGHNT, CDR2 YYREEE (reference sequence).

The CDR3 here is CASSLVRQGGTEAFF. The CDR3 coding sequence is TGTGCCAGCAGCTTGGTGAGACAGGGAGGGACTGAAGCTTTCTTT. The chain carries TRBV5-6 and TRBJ1-1; 7 bases agree with TRBD1. CDR1 and CDR2 from the germline V gene are SGHDT and YYEEEE. The CDR3 has 15 residues. The V gene end was trimmed by 0 bases and the J gene end by 5 bases; junction bases not matched to a gene: 7. Full variable domain (outside the CDR3, taken from reference TRBV5-6 and TRBJ1-1): DAGVTQSPTHLIKTRGQQVTLRCSPKSGHDTVSWYQQALGQGPQFIFQYYEEEERQRGNFPDRFSGHQFPNYSSELNVNALLLGDSALYLCASSLVRQGGTEAFFGQGTRLTVV.

In this sample, this clone turned up a few times. The gene calls are TRBV29-1 and TRBJ1-2; TRBD1 might be the D (5 bases). There are 13 residues in the CDR3. Germline CDR1 reads SQVTM; CDR2 reads ANQGSEA. V lost 4 bases, J lost 4 bases, and 13 bases lay in between. CDR3 residues: CSVVEGESYGYTF. In DNA, the CDR3 is TGCAGCGTTGTGGAAGGGGAAAGCTATGGCTACACCTTC.

The rearrangement links TRBV28 to TRBJ2-3; D unclear. The CDR3 runs 16 residues. Germline CDR1 reads MDHEN; CDR2 reads SYDVKM. V lost 5 bases and J lost 2, with 17 bases in between. The CDR3 is CASSPSTTYSTDTQYF. For the CDR3, the DNA is TGTGCCAGCAGTCCATCGACGACCTACTCCACAGATACGCAGTATTTT.

The genes are TRBV6-5 and TRBJ2-7, with D possibly called TRBD1 or TRBD2 (5 bases each). The CDR3 has 12 amino acids. Between the trimmed V and J ends, which lost 7 bases and 7 bases, there was a span of 14 bases. The germline gives CDR1 MNHEY, CDR2 SVGAGI. The CDR3 here is CASTGPPGEQYF. The CDR3 DNA sequence: TGTGCCAGCACAGGGCCTCCGGGGGAGCAGTACTTC.

The rearrangement links TRBV5-8 to TRBJ2-5; D is unclear. The germline gives CDR1 SGHTS, CDR2 YDEGEE. The length of the CDR3 is 11 residues. Trimming removed 3 bases at V and 1 base at J, with 1 base between. DNA of the CDR3: TGTGCCAGCAGCTCCCAAGAGACCCAGTACTTC. It yields the protein CASSSQETQYF.

CDR3 nucleotide sequence: TGTGCCAGCGGTACGCCGGGACTAGCGGGGGGGCAAGAGACCCAGTACTTC. This translates into CASGTPGLAGGQETQYF. This chain connects TRBV9 to TRBJ2-5; TRBD2 matches at 16 bases. V shed 7 bases and J 2 bases; nucleotides not matched to a gene: 8. The CDR3 totals 17 residues. Germline-derived CDR1 and CDR2 are SGDLS and YYNGEE.

This clone is classed as medium-sized. The chain couples TRBV5-6 to TRBJ2-1; unclear D gene. Trimming left V 3 bases short and J 0 bases short, with 10 bases between. Per germline, CDR1 SGHDT and CDR2 YYEEEE. This CDR3 is built from 15 residues. The CDR3, as DNA: TGTGCCAGCAGCTCCCCAGCGAGCTCCTACAATGAGCAGTTCTTC. It translates to CASSSPASSYNEQFF.

The CDR3 nucleotides are TGTGCCAGCCGGCCTGGAGGGTCTGGGACTGAAGCTTTCTTT. Its translation is CASRPGGSGTEAFF. This sequence joins TRBV6-6 and TRBJ1-1; D unresolved. Per germline, CDR1 MNHNY and CDR2 SVGAGI (reference sequence). The CDR3 contains 14 residues. Trimming took off 8 bases at V and 5 bases at J, with 18 bases between the two ends.